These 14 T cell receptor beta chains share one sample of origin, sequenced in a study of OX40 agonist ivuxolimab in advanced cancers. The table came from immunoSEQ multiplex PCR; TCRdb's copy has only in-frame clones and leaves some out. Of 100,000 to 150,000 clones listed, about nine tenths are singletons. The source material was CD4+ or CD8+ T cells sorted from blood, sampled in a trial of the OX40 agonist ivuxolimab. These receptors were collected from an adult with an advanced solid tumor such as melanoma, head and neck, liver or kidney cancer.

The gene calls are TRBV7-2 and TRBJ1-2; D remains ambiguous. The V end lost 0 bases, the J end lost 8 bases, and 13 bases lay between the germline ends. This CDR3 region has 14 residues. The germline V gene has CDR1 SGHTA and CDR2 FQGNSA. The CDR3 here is CASSLAEIFVGYTF. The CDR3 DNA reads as TGTGCCAGCAGCTTAGCCGAGATTTTTGTGGGCTACACCTTC.

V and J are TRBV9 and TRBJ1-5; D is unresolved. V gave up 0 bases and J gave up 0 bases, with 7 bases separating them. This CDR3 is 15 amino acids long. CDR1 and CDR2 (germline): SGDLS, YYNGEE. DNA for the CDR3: TGTGCCAGCAGCGTAGAAGGGATTAGCAATCAGCCCCAGCATTTT. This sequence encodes CASSVEGISNQPQHF.

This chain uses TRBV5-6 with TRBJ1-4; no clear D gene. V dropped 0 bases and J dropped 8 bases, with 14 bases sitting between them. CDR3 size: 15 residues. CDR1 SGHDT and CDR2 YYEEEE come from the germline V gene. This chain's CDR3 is CASSLGRFGGEKLFF. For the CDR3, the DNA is TGTGCCAGCAGCTTGGGGCGTTTCGGAGGGGAAAAACTGTTTTTT. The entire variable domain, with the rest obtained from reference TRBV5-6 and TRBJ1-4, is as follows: DAGVTQSPTHLIKTRGQQVTLRCSPKSGHDTVSWYQQALGQGPQFIFQYYEEEERQRGNFPDRFSGHQFPNYSSELNVNALLLGDSALYLCASSLGRFGGEKLFFGSGTQLSVL.

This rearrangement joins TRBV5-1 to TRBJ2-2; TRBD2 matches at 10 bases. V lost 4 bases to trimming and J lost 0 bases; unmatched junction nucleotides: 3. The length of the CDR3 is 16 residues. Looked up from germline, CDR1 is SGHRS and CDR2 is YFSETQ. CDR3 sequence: CASSETSGTNTGELFF. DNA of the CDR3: TGCGCCAGCAGCGAAACTAGCGGGACGAACACCGGGGAGCTGTTTTTT.

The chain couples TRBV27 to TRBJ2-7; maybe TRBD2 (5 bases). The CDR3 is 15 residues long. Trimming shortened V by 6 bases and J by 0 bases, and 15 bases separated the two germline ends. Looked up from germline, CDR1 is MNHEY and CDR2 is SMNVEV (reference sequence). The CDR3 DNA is TGTGCCAGCAGCCTCAGCGGTCTTAGCTCCTACGAGCAGTACTTC. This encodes CASSLSGLSSYEQYF.

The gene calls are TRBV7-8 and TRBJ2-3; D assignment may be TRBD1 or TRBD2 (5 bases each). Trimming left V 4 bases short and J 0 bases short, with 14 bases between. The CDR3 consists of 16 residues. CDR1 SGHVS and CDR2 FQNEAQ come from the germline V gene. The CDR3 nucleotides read TGTGCCAGCAGCTACGGGACCCACCCAAGCACAGATACGCAGTATTTT. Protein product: CASSYGTHPSTDTQYF.

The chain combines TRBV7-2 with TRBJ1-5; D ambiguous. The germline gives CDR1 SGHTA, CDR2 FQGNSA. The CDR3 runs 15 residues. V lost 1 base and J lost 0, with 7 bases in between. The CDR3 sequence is CASSLDLYSNQPQHF. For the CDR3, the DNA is TGTGCCAGCAGCTTAGACCTTTATAGCAATCAGCCCCAGCATTTT.

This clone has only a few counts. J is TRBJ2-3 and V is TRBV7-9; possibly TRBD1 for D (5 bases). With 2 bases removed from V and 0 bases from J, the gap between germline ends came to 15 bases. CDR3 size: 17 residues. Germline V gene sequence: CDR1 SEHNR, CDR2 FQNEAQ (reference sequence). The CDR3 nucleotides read TGTGCCAGCAGCTTAAGAGTAGGGGTATCTAGCACAGATACGCAGTATTTT. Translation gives CASSLRVGVSSTDTQYF. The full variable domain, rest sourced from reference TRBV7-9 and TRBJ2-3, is DTGVSQNPRHKITKRGQNVTFRCDPISEHNRLYWYRQTLGQGPEFLTYFQNEAQLEKSRLLSDRFSAERPKGSFSTLEIQRTEQGDSAMYLCASSLRVGVSSTDTQYFGPGTRLTVL.

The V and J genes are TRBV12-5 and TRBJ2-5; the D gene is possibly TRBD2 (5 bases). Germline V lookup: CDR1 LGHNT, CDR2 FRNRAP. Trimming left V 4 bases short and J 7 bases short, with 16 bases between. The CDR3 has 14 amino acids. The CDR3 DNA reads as TGTGCTAGTGGTTGGGAGCCCGGAGTCGGGACCCAGTACTTC. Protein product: CASGWEPGVGTQYF.

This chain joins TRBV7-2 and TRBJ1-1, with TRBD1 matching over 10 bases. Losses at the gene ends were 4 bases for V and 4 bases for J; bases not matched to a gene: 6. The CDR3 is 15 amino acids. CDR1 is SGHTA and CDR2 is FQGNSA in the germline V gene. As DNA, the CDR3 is TGTGCCAGCAGCTCCAGATGGACAGGGGGCACTGAAGCTTTCTTT. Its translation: CASSSRWTGGTEAFF.

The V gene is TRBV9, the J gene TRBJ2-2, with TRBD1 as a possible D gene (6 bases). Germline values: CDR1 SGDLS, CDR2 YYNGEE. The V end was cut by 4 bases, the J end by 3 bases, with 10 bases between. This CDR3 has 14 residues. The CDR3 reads CASSLGHDTGELFF. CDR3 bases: TGTGCCAGCAGCCTGGGACATGACACCGGGGAGCTGTTTTTT.

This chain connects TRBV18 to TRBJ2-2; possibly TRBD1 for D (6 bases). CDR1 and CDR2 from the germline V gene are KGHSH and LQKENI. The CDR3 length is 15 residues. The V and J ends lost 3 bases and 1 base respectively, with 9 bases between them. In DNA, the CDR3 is TGTGCCAGCTCACCCTGGACAGAGAACACCGGGGAGCTGTTTTTT. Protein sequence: CASSPWTENTGELFF.

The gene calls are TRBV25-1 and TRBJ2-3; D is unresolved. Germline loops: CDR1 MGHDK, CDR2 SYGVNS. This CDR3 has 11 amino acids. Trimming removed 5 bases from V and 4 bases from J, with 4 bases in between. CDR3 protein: CASSRADTQYF. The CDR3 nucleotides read TGTGCCAGCAGTCGAGCAGATACGCAGTATTTT. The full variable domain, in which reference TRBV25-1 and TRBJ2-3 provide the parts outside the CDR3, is EADIYQTPRYLVIGTGKKITLECSQTMGHDKMYWYQQDPGMELHLIHYSYGVNSTEKGDLSSESTVSRIRTEHFPLTLESARPSHTSQYLCASSRADTQYFGPGTRLTVL.

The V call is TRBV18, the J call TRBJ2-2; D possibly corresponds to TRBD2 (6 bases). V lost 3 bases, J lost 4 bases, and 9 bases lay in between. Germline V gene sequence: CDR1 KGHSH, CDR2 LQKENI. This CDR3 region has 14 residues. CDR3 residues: CASSPGLSTGELFF. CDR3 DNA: TGTGCCAGCTCACCGGGACTTTCCACCGGGGAGCTGTTTTTT. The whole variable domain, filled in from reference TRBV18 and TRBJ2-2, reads NAGVMQNPRHLVRRRGQEARLRCSPMKGHSHVYWYRQLPEEGLKFMVYLQKENIIDESGMPKERFSAEFPKEGPSILRIQQVVRGDSAAYFCASSPGLSTGELFFGEGSRLTVL.